What follows are 10 T cell receptor beta chains derived from one specimen sequenced in a study of cytomegalovirus exposure and HLA in healthy donors. Primers included in the PCR were 60 Vbeta and 13 Jbeta primers. Sequencing used immunoSEQ multiplex PCR; TCRdb keeps in-frame clones, though not all of them. The repertoire holds about 120,000 clones, with around a tenth as singletons. Material: PBMCs. The origin of the receptors is a man aged 25-45 years in good health and CMV-seronegative.

This chain uses TRBV11-2 with TRBJ2-7; 7 nucleotides line up with TRBD1. The CDR3 is 14 residues long. V gave up 5 bases and J gave up 1 base; unmatched junction bases: 5. The germline V gene has CDR1 SGHAT and CDR2 FQNNGV. The DNA of the CDR3 is TGTGCCAGCAGCCGACAGGGTTTATCCTACGAGCAGTACTTC. It is translated as CASSRQGLSYEQYF.

The sample holds a few counts of this clone. The chain is built from TRBV6-5 and TRBJ2-5; the D gene is possibly TRBD2 (6 bases). From germline, CDR1 is MNHEY and CDR2 SVGAGI. The CDR3 contains 13 residues. V was cut by 6 bases and J by 7 bases, with 15 bases left in between. The CDR3: CASRVTGGGTQYF. The CDR3 DNA follows: TGTGCCAGCAGGGTGACTGGGGGAGGGACCCAGTACTTC.

The V and J genes are TRBV7-6 and TRBJ2-7; D is possibly TRBD2 (6 bases). The CDR3 contains 15 residues. Germline CDR1 reads SGHVS; CDR2 reads FNYEAQ. V shed 1 base and J shed 1 base, with 11 bases lying between them. The chain's CDR3 is CASSLVAGWSYEQYF. DNA of the CDR3: TGTGCCAGCAGCTTAGTCGCGGGGTGGTCCTACGAGCAGTACTTC.

The chain links TRBV5-4 to TRBJ1-1; 9 bases are shared with TRBD1. With 3 bases clipped from V and 1 base from J, the junction kept 4 bases outside the gene matches. CDR1 and CDR2 (germline): SGHNT, YYREEE (reference sequence). This CDR3 has 15 residues. As DNA, the CDR3 is TGTGCCAGCAGCTGGAGGGACAGGGCGAACACTGAAGCTTTCTTT. The encoded protein is CASSWRDRANTEAFF.

This clone was found a few times. The V gene is TRBV18, the J gene TRBJ2-7; the match to TRBD1 covers 8 bases. Germline assignment: CDR1 KGHSH and CDR2 LQKENI. The V and J ends lost 10 bases and 0 bases, in that order; junction bases with no gene match: 8. There are 14 residues in the CDR3. Here the CDR3 reads CATRDRIHSYEQYF. The CDR3 DNA is TGTGCCACCAGGGACAGGATTCACTCCTACGAGCAGTACTTC.

This rearrangement joins TRBV5-1 to TRBJ1-2; 7 bases are shared with TRBD1. Germline CDR1 reads SGHRS; CDR2 reads YFSETQ. The CDR3 has 15 residues. V was clipped by 1 base and J by 2 bases; unmatched bases: 5. In DNA form, the CDR3 reads TGCGCCAGCAGCTTGTCGGGACAGCTAAACTATGGCTACACCTTC. It codes for CASSLSGQLNYGYTF.

This clone appeared a few times. The chain's CDR3 is CASSPVRGSANYGYTF. Written as DNA, the CDR3 is TGTGCCAGCAGCCCGGTGCGGGGCTCAGCTAACTATGGCTACACCTTC. The chain recombines TRBV11-2 with TRBJ1-2, with D possibly matching TRBD1 (5 bases). V shed 5 bases and J shed 0 bases, with 16 bases lying between them. The germline CDR1 and CDR2 sequences are SGHAT and FQNNGV. CDR3 length: 16 residues.

At least ten counts were recorded for this clone. This chain joins TRBV6-1 and TRBJ1-1; D perhaps matches TRBD1 (5 bases). In germline, CDR1 is MNHNS, CDR2 SASEGT. The CDR3 runs 13 residues. Trimming shortened V by 3 bases and J by 3 bases, and 8 bases separated the two germline ends. Here the CDR3 reads CASSDGGDTEAFF. The CDR3 nucleotides are TGTGCCAGCAGTGATGGAGGGGACACTGAAGCTTTCTTT.

The rearrangement uses TRBV5-1 and TRBJ1-1, with D unresolved. The CDR3 spans 14 residues. Trimming took 4 bases from V and 5 from J, leaving 15 bases between them. Per germline, CDR1 SGHRS and CDR2 YFSETQ. The CDR3 is CASSPPASGTEAFF. In nucleotides, the CDR3 is TGCGCCAGCAGCCCGCCGGCCTCGGGGACTGAAGCTTTCTTT.

The chain carries TRBV5-6 and TRBJ2-1; 10 nucleotides align to TRBD2. This CDR3 spans 15 amino acids. Losses at the gene ends were 4 bases for V and 7 bases for J; bases not matched to a gene: 8. The germline gives CDR1 SGHDT, CDR2 YYEEEE. The CDR3 DNA reads TGTGCCAGCAGCGAAGCGGGGGGGCCGAAGAATGAGCAGTTCTTC. This translates into CASSEAGGPKNEQFF.